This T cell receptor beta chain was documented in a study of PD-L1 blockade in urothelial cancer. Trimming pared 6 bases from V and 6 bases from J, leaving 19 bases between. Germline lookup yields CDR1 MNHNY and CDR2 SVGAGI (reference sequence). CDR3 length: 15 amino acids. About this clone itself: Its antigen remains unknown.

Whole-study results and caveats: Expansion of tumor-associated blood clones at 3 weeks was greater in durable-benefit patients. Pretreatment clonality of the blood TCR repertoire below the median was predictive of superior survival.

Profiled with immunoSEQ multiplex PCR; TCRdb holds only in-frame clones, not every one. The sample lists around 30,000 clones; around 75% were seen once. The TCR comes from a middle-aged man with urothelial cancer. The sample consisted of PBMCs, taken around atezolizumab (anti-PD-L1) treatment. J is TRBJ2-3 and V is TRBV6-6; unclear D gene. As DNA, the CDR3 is TGTGCCAGCAGCATCAAAACTACCCTCCCCGATACGCAGTATTTT. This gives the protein CASSIKTTLPDTQYF.